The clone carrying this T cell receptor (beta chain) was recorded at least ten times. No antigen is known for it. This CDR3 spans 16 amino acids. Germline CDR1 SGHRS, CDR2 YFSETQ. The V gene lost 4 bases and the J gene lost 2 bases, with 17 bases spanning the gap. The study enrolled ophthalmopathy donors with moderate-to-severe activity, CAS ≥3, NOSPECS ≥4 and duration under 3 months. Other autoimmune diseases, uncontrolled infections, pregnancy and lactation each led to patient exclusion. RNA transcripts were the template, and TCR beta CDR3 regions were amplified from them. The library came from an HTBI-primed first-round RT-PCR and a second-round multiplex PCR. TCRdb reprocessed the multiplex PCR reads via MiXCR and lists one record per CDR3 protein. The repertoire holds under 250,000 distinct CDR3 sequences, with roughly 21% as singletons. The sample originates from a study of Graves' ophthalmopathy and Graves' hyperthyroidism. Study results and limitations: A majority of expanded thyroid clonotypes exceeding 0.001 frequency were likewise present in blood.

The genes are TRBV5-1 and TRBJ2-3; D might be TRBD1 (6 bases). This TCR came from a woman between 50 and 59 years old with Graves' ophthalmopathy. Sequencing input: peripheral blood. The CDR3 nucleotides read TGCGCCAGCAGCCAGAAGGACAGTCCTTACACAGATACGCAGTATTTT. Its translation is CASSQKDSPYTDTQYF.